These T cell receptor beta chains were read from a single sample in a study of T cell responses to AZD1222 COVID-19 vaccine. Generated by immunoSEQ multiplex PCR, the TCRdb table keeps only in-frame clones and is missing some. The table lists about 150,000 clones, about 91% of them singletons. The sequencing used peripheral blood, collected on day 0 of AZD1222 vaccination. These receptors all come from an adult in good health. Both conserved end residues are part of each CDR3. Fields, in order: J gene, D gene, clone size, V gene, CDR3 protein, CDR3 DNA. A D gene is named only where the DNA matches it firmly. Size tells how often a clone was seen (once, few, many) or the class of an expanded clone, and some rows leave it out.

j_gene: TRBJ2-7
d_gene: NA
abundance: once
v_gene: TRBV5-1
CDR3aa: CASRPEGLSYEQYF
CDR3nt: TGCGCCAGCAGGCCCGAGGGTCTCTCCTACGAGCAGTACTTC

j_gene: TRBJ2-2
d_gene: NA
abundance: NA
v_gene: TRBV18
CDR3aa: CASSPRSGRVGELFF
CDR3nt: TGTGCCAGCTCACCAAGGTCAGGTCGGGTCGGGGAGCTGTTTTTT

j_gene: TRBJ1-1
d_gene: NA
abundance: NA
v_gene: TRBV7-3
CDR3aa: CASSLYGQGEKAFF
CDR3nt: TGTGCCAGCAGCTTATACGGCCAGGGTGAAAAAGCTTTCTTT

j_gene: TRBJ1-2
d_gene: NA
abundance: NA
v_gene: TRBV11-3
CDR3aa: CASSLEGVGGYTF
CDR3nt: TGTGCCAGCAGCTTGGAGGGGGTTGGTGGCTACACCTTC

j_gene: TRBJ2-1
d_gene: NA
abundance: NA
v_gene: TRBV27
CDR3aa: CASSLGTRSEQFF
CDR3nt: TGTGCCAGCAGCCTAGGAACTCGTAGTGAGCAGTTCTTC

j_gene: TRBJ2-1
d_gene: NA
abundance: NA
v_gene: TRBV7-2
CDR3aa: CAKGTHEQFF
CDR3nt: TGTGCAAAGGGGACTCATGAGCAGTTCTTC

j_gene: TRBJ2-3
d_gene: NA
abundance: NA
v_gene: TRBV4-2
CDR3aa: CASSQDPRASTDTQYF
CDR3nt: TGTGCCAGCAGCCAAGACCCAAGGGCTAGCACAGATACGCAGTATTTT

j_gene: TRBJ1-1
d_gene: NA
abundance: NA
v_gene: TRBV28
CDR3aa: CASSWDTEAFF
CDR3nt: TGTGCCAGCAGTTGGGACACTGAAGCTTTCTTT

j_gene: TRBJ1-1
d_gene: NA
abundance: few
v_gene: TRBV7-2
CDR3aa: CASSLVRGNTEAFF
CDR3nt: TGTGCCAGCAGCTTAGTTAGGGGGAACACTGAAGCTTTCTTT

j_gene: TRBJ1-1
d_gene: NA
abundance: NA
v_gene: TRBV7-9
CDR3aa: CASSARNRVGAEAFF
CDR3nt: TGTGCCAGCAGCGCCCGAAACAGGGTGGGCGCTGAAGCTTTCTTT

j_gene: TRBJ1-1
d_gene: NA
abundance: NA
v_gene: TRBV19
CDR3aa: CASSISAGRVAEAFF
CDR3nt: TGTGCCAGTAGTATATCGGCAGGGAGGGTCGCTGAAGCTTTCTTT

j_gene: TRBJ2-3
d_gene: NA
abundance: NA
v_gene: TRBV5-6
CDR3aa: CASGLRVDTQYF
CDR3nt: TGTGCCAGCGGCCTCAGGGTGGATACGCAGTATTTT

j_gene: TRBJ1-3
d_gene: NA
abundance: NA
v_gene: TRBV7-9
CDR3aa: CASAPRGAGNTIYF
CDR3nt: TGTGCCAGCGCCCCCCGGGGGGCCGGAAACACCATATATTTT

j_gene: TRBJ2-2
d_gene: NA
abundance: NA
v_gene: TRBV4-3
CDR3aa: CASSQGERNGELFF
CDR3nt: TGCGCCAGCAGCCAGGGTGAGCGGAACGGGGAGCTGTTTTTT

j_gene: TRBJ1-1
d_gene: NA
abundance: NA
v_gene: TRBV27
CDR3aa: CASSYRSGFLYTEAFF
CDR3nt: TGTGCCAGCAGTTATCGTTCAGGTTTTCTGTACACTGAAGCTTTCTTT

j_gene: TRBJ1-6
d_gene: TRBD1
abundance: NA
v_gene: TRBV6-4
CDR3aa: CASSVDMGQVPLHF
CDR3nt: TGTGCCAGCAGTGTCGATATGGGACAGGTCCCCCTCCACTTT

j_gene: TRBJ2-1
d_gene: TRBD1
abundance: NA
v_gene: TRBV5-1
CDR3aa: CASRSGQGINNEQFF
CDR3nt: TGCGCCAGCAGATCAGGACAGGGGATTAACAATGAGCAGTTCTTC

j_gene: TRBJ2-2
d_gene: NA
abundance: NA
v_gene: TRBV27
CDR3aa: CASSLLLGDTGELFF
CDR3nt: TGTGCCAGCAGTTTACTGCTCGGGGATACCGGGGAGCTGTTTTTT

j_gene: TRBJ1-6
d_gene: NA
abundance: NA
v_gene: TRBV5-1
CDR3aa: CASSLAYRQNNSPLHF
CDR3nt: TGCGCCAGCAGCTTGGCCTATCGGCAGAATAATTCACCCCTCCACTTT

j_gene: TRBJ1-1
d_gene: NA
abundance: NA
v_gene: TRBV6-2/TRBV6-3
CDR3aa: CASSRKGVMNTEAFF
CDR3nt: TGTGCCAGCAGTCGGAAGGGAGTCATGAACACTGAAGCTTTCTTT

j_gene: TRBJ2-1
d_gene: NA
abundance: NA
v_gene: TRBV24-1
CDR3aa: CATSDSSRDRRIYNEQFF
CDR3nt: TGTGCCACCAGTGATTCCAGCAGGGACCGACGAATCTACAATGAGCAGTTCTTC

j_gene: TRBJ2-7
d_gene: TRBD2
abundance: NA
v_gene: TRBV7-9
CDR3aa: CASSPSGSYEQYF
CDR3nt: TGTGCCAGCAGCCCTAGCGGGTCCTACGAGCAGTACTTC

j_gene: TRBJ2-5
d_gene: NA
abundance: NA
v_gene: TRBV25-1
CDR3aa: CASSEWTLLQETQYF
CDR3nt: TGTGCCAGCAGTGAATGGACTCTACTCCAAGAGACCCAGTACTTC

j_gene: TRBJ1-2
d_gene: TRBD1
abundance: once
v_gene: TRBV5-1
CDR3aa: CASSPGRDRGVGGYTF
CDR3nt: TGCGCCAGCAGCCCCGGACGGGACAGGGGGGTCGGTGGCTACACCTTC

j_gene: TRBJ1-2
d_gene: NA
abundance: NA
v_gene: TRBV7-3
CDR3aa: CATEGRGHGYTF
CDR3nt: TGTGCCACCGAGGGCAGGGGCCATGGCTACACCTTC

j_gene: TRBJ1-2
d_gene: NA
abundance: NA
v_gene: TRBV10-1
CDR3aa: CASSDTSTILVYGYTF
CDR3nt: TGCGCCAGCAGTGACACCTCGACAATTCTTGTCTATGGCTACACCTTC

j_gene: TRBJ1-5
d_gene: TRBD1
abundance: NA
v_gene: TRBV2
CDR3aa: CASRERDSRLSNQPQHF
CDR3nt: TGTGCCAGCAGGGAGAGGGACAGTCGCCTTAGCAATCAGCCCCAGCATTTT